The clone carrying this TCR beta chain showed up just a few times. This record belongs to a study of cytomegalovirus exposure and HLA in healthy donors. Germline V lookup: CDR1 SEHNR, CDR2 FQNEAQ (reference sequence). The CDR3 sequence is 16 residues long. The ends lost 5 bases at V and 7 bases at J; junction bases unmatched: 8. Researchers ran the PCR with 60 Vbeta and 13 Jbeta primers. The repertoire was sequenced with immunoSEQ multiplex PCR; TCRdb's copy has only in-frame clones and lacks some. The data hold approximately 200,000 clones, with roughly four fifths observed a single time. At sampling all donors were nominally healthy, likely with unrecorded immune exposures.

The TCR sequence derives from a woman between 50 and 59 years old in good health and CMV-seropositive. This chain connects TRBV7-9 to TRBJ1-4; 12 bases map to TRBD1. The specimen sequenced was PBMCs. The CDR3 sequence: CASSKGTGGLSEKLFF. CDR3 DNA: TGTGCCAGCAGCAAAGGGACAGGGGGCCTAAGTGAAAAACTGTTTTTT.